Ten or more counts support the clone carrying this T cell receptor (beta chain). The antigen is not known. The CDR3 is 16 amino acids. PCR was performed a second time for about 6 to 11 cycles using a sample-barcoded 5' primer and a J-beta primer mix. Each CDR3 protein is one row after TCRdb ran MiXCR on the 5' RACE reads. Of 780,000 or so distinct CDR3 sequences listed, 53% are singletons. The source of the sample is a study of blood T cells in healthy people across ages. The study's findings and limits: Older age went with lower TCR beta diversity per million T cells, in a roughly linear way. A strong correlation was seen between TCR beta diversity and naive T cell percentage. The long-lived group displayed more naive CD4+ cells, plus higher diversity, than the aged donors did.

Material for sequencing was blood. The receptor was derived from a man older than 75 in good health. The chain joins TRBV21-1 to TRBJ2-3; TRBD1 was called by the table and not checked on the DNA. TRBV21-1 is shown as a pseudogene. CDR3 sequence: CASRPAAGTKNGYAYF. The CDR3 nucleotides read TGTGCCAGCAGACCCGCGGCCGGGACGAAAAATGGATACGCGTATTTT.